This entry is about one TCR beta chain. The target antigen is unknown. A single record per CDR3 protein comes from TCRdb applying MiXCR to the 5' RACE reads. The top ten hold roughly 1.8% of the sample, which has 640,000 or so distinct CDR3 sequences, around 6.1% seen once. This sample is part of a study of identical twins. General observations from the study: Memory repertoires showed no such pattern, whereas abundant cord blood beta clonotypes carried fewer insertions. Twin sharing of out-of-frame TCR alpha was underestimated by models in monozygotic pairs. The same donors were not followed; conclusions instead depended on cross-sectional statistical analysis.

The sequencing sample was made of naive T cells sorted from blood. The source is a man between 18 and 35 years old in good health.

CDR3 DNA: TGCGCCAGCAGCCAAGGGTGGGGAGAAAACATTCAGTACTTC. It specifies CASSQGWGENIQYF. J is TRBJ2-4 and V is TRBV4-1; D perhaps matches TRBD2 (5 bases). The CDR3 length is 14 residues. The ends were cut back, 1 base at V and 5 bases at J, with 9 bases in the middle. Germline V gene sequence: CDR1 MGHRA, CDR2 YSYEKL.